This T cell receptor (beta chain) came from a study of radiation and T cells in renal cell carcinoma. Study at large: Nephrectomy followed 15 Gy stereotactic body radiation by 4 weeks.

The V end was cut by 4 bases, the J end by 3 bases, with 13 bases between. Germline values: CDR1 SGDLS, CDR2 YYNGEE. The CDR3 is made up of 14 amino acids. Concerning this clone: The antigen remains undetermined.

The assay was immunoSEQ multiplex PCR, and TCRdb's table has in-frame clones only and misses some. The table shows 95,000 to 150,000 clones, with about 81% occurring only once. Whole-study results and caveats: From baseline, blood top tumor clonotypes peaked at 2 weeks post-radiation. Baseline intratumoral clonotype presence is unknown without pretreatment biopsies.

The sample's time point: blood 2 weeks post-SBRT. Documented treatment: 15 Gy SBRT to primary tumor, nephrectomy 4 weeks later. The genes are TRBV9 and TRBJ1-1; D perhaps matches TRBD1 (5 bases). The starting material was blood, obtained from a patient whose treatment included radiotherapy and nephrectomy. The sequence derives from a man aged 45-60 years with renal cell carcinoma. CDR3 DNA: TGTGCCAGCAGCACGAAGACAGACCACACTGAAGCTTTCTTT. This codes for CASSTKTDHTEAFF.